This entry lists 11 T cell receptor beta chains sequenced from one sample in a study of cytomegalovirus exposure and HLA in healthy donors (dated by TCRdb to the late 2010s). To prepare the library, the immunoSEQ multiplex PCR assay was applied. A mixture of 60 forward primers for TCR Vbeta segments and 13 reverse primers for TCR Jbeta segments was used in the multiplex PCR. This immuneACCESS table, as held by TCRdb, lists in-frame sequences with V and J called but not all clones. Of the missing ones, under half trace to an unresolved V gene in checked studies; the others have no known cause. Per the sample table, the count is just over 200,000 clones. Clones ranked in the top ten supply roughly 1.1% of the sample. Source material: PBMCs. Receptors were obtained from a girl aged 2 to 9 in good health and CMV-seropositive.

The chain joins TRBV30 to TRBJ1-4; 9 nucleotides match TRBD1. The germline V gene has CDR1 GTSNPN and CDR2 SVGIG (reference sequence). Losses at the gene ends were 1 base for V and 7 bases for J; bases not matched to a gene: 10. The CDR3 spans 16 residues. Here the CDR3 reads CAWSGPGTGLGEKLFF. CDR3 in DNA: TGTGCCTGGAGTGGTCCCGGGACAGGGTTAGGTGAAAAACTGTTTTTT.

The CDR3 DNA reads as TGCGCCAGCAGCCGAACAAGCTCTGGGGCCAACGTCCTGACTTTC. Amino acids: CASSRTSSGANVLTF. The chain links TRBV4-1 to TRBJ2-6; D gene unclear. CDR3 length equals 15 residues. CDR1 MGHRA and CDR2 YSYEKL come from the germline V gene. Trimming shortened V by 4 bases and J by 0 bases, and 7 bases separated the two germline ends.

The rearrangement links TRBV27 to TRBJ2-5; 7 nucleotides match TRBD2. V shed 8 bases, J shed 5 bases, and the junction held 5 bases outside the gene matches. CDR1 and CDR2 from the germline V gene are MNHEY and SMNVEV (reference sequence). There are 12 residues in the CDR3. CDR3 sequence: CASHGGGETQYF. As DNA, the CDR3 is TGTGCCAGCCACGGGGGAGGGGAGACCCAGTACTTC.

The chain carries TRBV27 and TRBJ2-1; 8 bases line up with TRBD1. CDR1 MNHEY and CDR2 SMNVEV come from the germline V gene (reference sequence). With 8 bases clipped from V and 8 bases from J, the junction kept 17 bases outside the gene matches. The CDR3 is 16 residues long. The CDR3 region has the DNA TGTGCCAGCCTCTTAGCCTTTGGGACAGGTGCCGATGAGCAGTTCTTC. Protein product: CASLLAFGTGADEQFF.

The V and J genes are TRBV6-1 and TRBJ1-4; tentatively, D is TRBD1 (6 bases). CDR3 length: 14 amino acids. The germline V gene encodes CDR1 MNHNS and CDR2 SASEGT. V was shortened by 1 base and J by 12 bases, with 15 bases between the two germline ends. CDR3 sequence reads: CASSEGVYAGELFF. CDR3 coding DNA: TGTGCCAGCAGTGAAGGTGTGTACGCAGGGGAACTGTTTTTT.

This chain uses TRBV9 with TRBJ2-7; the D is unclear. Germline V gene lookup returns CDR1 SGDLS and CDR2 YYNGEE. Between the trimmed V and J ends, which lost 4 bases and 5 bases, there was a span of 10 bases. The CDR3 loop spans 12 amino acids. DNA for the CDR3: TGTGCCAGCAGCAGAGAGGATAACGAGCAGTACTTC. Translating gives CASSREDNEQYF. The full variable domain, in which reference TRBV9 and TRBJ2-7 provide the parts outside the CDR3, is DSGVTQTPKHLITATGQRVTLRCSPRSGDLSVYWYQQSLDQGLQFLIQYYNGEERAKGNILERFSAQQFPDLHSELNLSSLELGDSALYFCASSREDNEQYFGPGTRLTVT.

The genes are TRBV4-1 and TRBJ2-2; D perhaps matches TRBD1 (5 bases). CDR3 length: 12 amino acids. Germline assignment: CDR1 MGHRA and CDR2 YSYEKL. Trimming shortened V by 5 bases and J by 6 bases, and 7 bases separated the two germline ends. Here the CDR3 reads CASSYRSGELFF. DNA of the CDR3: TGCGCCAGCAGCTACAGGTCCGGGGAGCTGTTTTTT.

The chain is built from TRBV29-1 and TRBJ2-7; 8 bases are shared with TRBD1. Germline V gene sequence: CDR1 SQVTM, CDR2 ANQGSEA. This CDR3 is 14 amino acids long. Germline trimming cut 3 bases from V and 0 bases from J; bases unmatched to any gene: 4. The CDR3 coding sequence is TGCAGCGTTGACAACAGGGGGAACTCCTACGAGCAGTACTTC. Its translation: CSVDNRGNSYEQYF.

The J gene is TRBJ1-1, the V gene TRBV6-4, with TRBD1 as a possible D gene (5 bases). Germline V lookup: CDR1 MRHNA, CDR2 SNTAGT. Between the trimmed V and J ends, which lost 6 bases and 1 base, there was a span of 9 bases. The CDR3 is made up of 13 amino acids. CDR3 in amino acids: CASRQGWNTEAFF. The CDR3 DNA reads TGTGCCAGCAGGCAGGGATGGAACACTGAAGCTTTCTTT.

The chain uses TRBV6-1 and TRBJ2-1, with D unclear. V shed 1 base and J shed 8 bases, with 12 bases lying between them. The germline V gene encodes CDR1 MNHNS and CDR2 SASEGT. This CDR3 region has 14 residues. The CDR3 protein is CASSEGPPMDEQFF. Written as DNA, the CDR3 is TGTGCCAGCAGTGAAGGCCCTCCTATGGATGAGCAGTTCTTC.

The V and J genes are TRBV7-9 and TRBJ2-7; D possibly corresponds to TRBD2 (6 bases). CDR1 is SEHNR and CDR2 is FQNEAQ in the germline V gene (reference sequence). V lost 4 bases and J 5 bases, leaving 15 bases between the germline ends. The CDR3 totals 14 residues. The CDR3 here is CASSSRRGGDEQYF. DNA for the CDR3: TGTGCCAGCAGCTCGCGGAGGGGTGGTGACGAGCAGTACTTC.